This T cell receptor (beta chain) was obtained from a study of cytomegalovirus exposure and HLA in healthy donors. Whole-study context: Ancestry clustering placed 81% of under 450 genotyped donors in the Caucasian-associated cluster. Study findings and constraints: Reportedly, diagnosis of cytomegalovirus status by the classifier showed high specificity and sensitivity.

The CDR3 contains 15 residues. Germline lookup yields CDR1 MNHEY and CDR2 SVGAGI. Trimming took 5 bases from V and 7 from J; bases not matched to a gene: 8. PCR amplification relied on 60 Vbeta primers (plus 13 Jbeta primers). Produced via immunoSEQ multiplex PCR; TCRdb's table is partial and in-frame only. The sample has 80,000 to 95,000 clones; around 60% are singletons. On this clone itself: Its antigen is not identified.

Sequenced input: PBMCs. J is TRBJ2-5 and V is TRBV6-5; TRBD2 aligns across 12 bases. This clonotype originated in a human donor in good health. CDR3 nucleotide sequence: TGTGCCAGCAGTCCGACTAGCGGGGGTCTGGGGACCCAGTACTTC. Translation: CASSPTSGGLGTQYF.